This TCR beta chain was captured in a study of control samples from healthy donors and cancer patients. V was clipped by 4 bases and J by 1 base, with 14 bases between them. The CDR3 runs 15 residues. CDR1 and CDR2 from the germline V gene are SGHDN and FVKESK. This table comes from immunoSEQ multiplex PCR, and its TCRdb copy is limited to in-frame clones, with some not included. The repertoire holds 150,000 to 200,000 clones, roughly 94% seen once, with approximately 1.4% in the top ten. The V call is TRBV14, the J call TRBJ2-7; D tentatively reads TRBD1 or TRBD2 (5 bases each). The TCR was taken from a woman aged 18-29 years in good health. The sample was blood. DNA of the CDR3: TGTGCCAGCAGCCGGAGTCCGGGACGGTCCTACGAGCAGTACTTC. This translates into CASSRSPGRSYEQYF.